These 12 T cell receptor beta chains came from one sample sequenced in a study of T cells in localized non-small cell lung cancer. Measured with immunoSEQ multiplex PCR; TCRdb has only the in-frame clones, and not every one. The sample holds 23,000 or so clones, about nine tenths seen once. This sample comprised peripheral blood, obtained before any cancer treatment. All receptors come from a man between 40 and 70 years old with stage I squamous cell lung carcinoma.

This chain connects TRBV7-8 to TRBJ2-5; 7 nucleotides align to TRBD1. Germline CDR1 reads SGHVS; CDR2 reads FQNEAQ. The CDR3 is 14 residues long. V shed 2 bases and J 5 bases; nucleotides not matched to a gene: 5. DNA of the CDR3: TGTGCCAGCAGCTTAAGGGGGCCGGAGGAGACCCAGTACTTC. Translating it yields CASSLRGPEETQYF.

The chain is built from TRBV7-6 and TRBJ1-2; D might be TRBD1 (6 bases). V was trimmed by 5 bases and J by 7 bases, leaving 17 bases between them. The CDR3 sequence is 14 residues long. The germline V gene encodes CDR1 SGHVS and CDR2 FNYEAQ. The CDR3 coding sequence is TGTGCCAGCAGCCTAAGTCGCGGGGGGCGTGGCTACACCTTC. Its translation: CASSLSRGGRGYTF.

The chain is built from TRBV5-6 and TRBJ1-2; possibly TRBD1 for D (5 bases). CDR3 length: 16 residues. Germline lookup yields CDR1 SGHDT and CDR2 YYEEEE. V was trimmed by 0 bases and J by 5 bases, leaving 17 bases between them. CDR3 loop: CASSLDLGPQSYGYTF. CDR3 nucleotides: TGTGCCAGCAGCTTGGATCTGGGGCCACAGAGTTATGGCTACACCTTC.

The J gene is TRBJ2-7, the V gene TRBV6-1, with unresolved D. CDR1 is MNHNS and CDR2 is SASEGT in the germline V gene. V was trimmed by 5 bases and J by 3 bases, leaving 5 bases between them. This CDR3 contains 11 residues. The CDR3: CASSPNYEQYF. For the CDR3, the DNA is TGTGCCAGCAGTCCTAACTACGAGCAGTACTTC.

The chain links TRBV11-2 to TRBJ2-1; TRBD2 agrees at 9 bases. Germline lookup yields CDR1 SGHAT and CDR2 FQNNGV. After removal of 2 bases from V and 7 bases from J, the junction contained 6 bases not matched to a gene. There are 15 residues in the CDR3. CDR3 protein: CASSLWRGGMNEQFF. The CDR3 nucleotides read TGTGCCAGCAGCTTATGGCGGGGGGGCATGAATGAGCAGTTCTTC.

The rearrangement links TRBV5-1 to TRBJ2-3; no definite D call. Germline CDR1 and CDR2: SGHRS and YFSETQ. Trimming shortened V by 1 base and J by 6 bases, and 15 bases separated the two germline ends. This CDR3 comprises 15 residues. CDR3 DNA sequence: TGCGCCAGCAGCTTGAACGGAGACCCTACGGATACGCAGTATTTT. Translation: CASSLNGDPTDTQYF.

The chain combines TRBV20-1 with TRBJ1-1, with D maybe TRBD1 (6 bases). The germline V gene has CDR1 DFQATT and CDR2 SNEGSKA (reference sequence). This CDR3 is built from 11 residues. V was cut by 5 bases and J by 5 bases, with 9 bases left in between. This CDR3 reads CSAPRGTEAFF. CDR3 coding DNA: TGCAGTGCTCCGAGGGGGACTGAAGCTTTCTTT.

J is TRBJ1-2 and V is TRBV19; 9 bases align to TRBD1. With 2 bases clipped from V and 6 bases from J, the junction kept 10 bases outside the gene matches. This CDR3 contains 16 residues. CDR1 is LNHDA, CDR2 SQIVND, per germline (reference sequence). CDR3 bases: TGTGCCAGTAGTATATCTCGGGACAGGGAAACGAATGGCTACACCTTC. It encodes CASSISRDRETNGYTF.

This sequence joins TRBV28 and TRBJ1-1, with a weak D call TRBD1 (6 bases). Deletions cut 8 bases from V and 2 bases from J, with 12 bases between. The CDR3 has 13 residues. CDR1 and CDR2 (germline): MDHEN, SYDVKM. For the CDR3, the DNA is TGTGCCAGCTTCTCAGGGGCAAACACTGAAGCTTTCTTT. Protein product: CASFSGANTEAFF. The full variable domain, its missing parts supplied by reference TRBV28 and TRBJ1-1, is DVKVTQSSRYLVKRTGEKVFLECVQDMDHENMFWYRQDPGLGLRLIYFSYDVKMKEKGDIPEGYSVSREKKERFSLILESASTNQTSMYLCASFSGANTEAFFGQGTRLTVV.

The V and J genes are TRBV28 and TRBJ1-6; weak D call: TRBD1 (5 bases). The V end was cut by 6 bases, the J end by 10 bases, with 10 bases between. This CDR3 comprises 12 residues. From germline, CDR1 is MDHEN and CDR2 SYDVKM. CDR3 in amino acids: CASRARDSPLHF. The CDR3 DNA follows: TGTGCCAGCAGAGCCAGGGACTCACCCCTCCACTTT.

This clone came up a few times. The rearrangement joins TRBV9 to TRBJ1-4; D is unclear. Trimming removed 0 bases from V and 5 bases from J, with 11 bases in between. Germline CDR1 reads SGDLS; CDR2 reads YYNGEE. This CDR3 is 15 amino acids long. CDR3 protein: CASSVGPQGNEKLFF. Here the CDR3 DNA reads TGTGCCAGCAGCGTAGGGCCCCAAGGGAATGAAAAACTGTTTTTT.

The chain couples TRBV30 to TRBJ2-5, with D maybe TRBD2 (7 bases). With 3 bases removed from V and 7 bases from J, the gap between germline ends came to 15 bases. From germline, CDR1 is GTSNPN and CDR2 SVGIG (reference sequence). The CDR3 covers 13 residues. The CDR3 loop reads CAWSKTGRGTQYF. The CDR3 DNA reads TGTGCCTGGAGCAAAACAGGGAGGGGGACCCAGTACTTC.